Presented here are 5 T cell receptor beta chains from one specimen sequenced in a study of CD8+ T cells in alopecia areata. The treatment is: oral pan-JAK inhibitor, 5-10 mg twice daily. Following extraction, RNA underwent reverse transcription to cDNA, which served as the sequencing template. Data came from immunoSEQ multiplex PCR; TCRdb stores just in-frame clones and leaves some out. The table includes about 190,000 clones, 55% to 70% detected once. The sequencing here drew on CD4+ T cells sorted from blood, taken at week 4, from a patient treated with tofacitinib. The source is a human donor with alopecia areata.

V usage is TRBV29-1 and J usage is TRBJ2-1; 7 nucleotides match TRBD2. CDR1 SQVTM and CDR2 ANQGSEA come from the germline V gene. This CDR3 spans 12 amino acids. The ends lost 4 bases at V and 9 bases at J; junction bases unmatched: 6. In nucleotides, the CDR3 is TGCAGCGTTGGAAGCGGGACGAGTGAGCAGTTCTTC. It specifies CSVGSGTSEQFF.

With respect to this clone: Different DNA sequences within this sample yield the same CDR3. The V call is TRBV29-1, the J call TRBJ1-1, with D uncertain. CDR1 is SQVTM and CDR2 is ANQGSEA in the germline V gene. CDR3 length equals 12 residues. V gave up 7 bases and J gave up 1 base, with 10 bases separating them. The CDR3 sequence: CSGLRGNTEAFF. The CDR3, as DNA: TGCAGCGGTCTCCGGGGGAACACTGAAGCTTTCTTT.

This rearrangement joins TRBV4-2 to TRBJ2-1; 13 bases line up with TRBD2. The germline V gene encodes CDR1 LGHNA and CDR2 YNFKEQ. The V gene end was trimmed by 4 bases and the J gene end by 7 bases; junction bases not matched to a gene: 7. The CDR3 extends over 16 amino acids. The CDR3, as DNA: TGTGCCAGCAGCCCCCCCGGACTAGCGGGAGAAAATGAGCAGTTCTTC. Translation gives CASSPPGLAGENEQFF.

This sequence joins TRBV15 and TRBJ2-6, with D unresolved. Germline values: CDR1 LNHNV, CDR2 YYDKDF (reference sequence). The CDR3 extends over 15 amino acids. Trimming removed 5 bases at V and 0 bases at J, with 8 bases between. The CDR3 nucleotides read TGTGCCACCAGCCCCCGGAGCTCTGGGGCCAACGTCCTGACTTTC. It translates to CATSPRSSGANVLTF.

This clone has more than one count but fewer than ten. The genes are TRBV4-3 and TRBJ1-2; D gene unclear. V shed 0 bases and J shed 9 bases, with 11 bases lying between them. CDR1 is LGHNA and CDR2 is YSLEER in the germline V gene. CDR3 length equals 13 residues. CDR3 sequence reads: CASSQEGLESYTF. Here the CDR3 DNA reads TGCGCCAGCAGCCAAGAAGGGCTCGAAAGCTACACCTTC.